The 19 T cell receptor beta chains below were found in one sample sequenced in a study of identical twins. TCRdb ran MiXCR on the 5' RACE reads and lists one entry per CDR3 protein. The sample includes some 1,700,000 distinct CDR3 sequences, roughly a third seen only once; the top ten take about 0.25%. Input material: cord blood. These receptors all come from a newborn girl in good health.

The V and J genes are TRBV7-2 and TRBJ2-3; 7 positions agree with TRBD2. J was trimmed by 5 bases and V by 1 base; bases with no gene match: 6. Germline V CDR1 and CDR2: SGHTA, FQGNSA. The CDR3 is 15 residues long. The DNA of the CDR3 is TGTGCCAGCAGCTTAGGCGGGAGCGATAGAGATACGCAGTATTTT. This sequence encodes CASSLGGSDRDTQYF. The entire variable domain, with the rest obtained from reference TRBV7-2 and TRBJ2-3, is as follows: GAGVSQSPSNKVTEKGKDVELRCDPISGHTALYWYRQSLGQGLEFLIYFQGNSAPDKSGLPSDRFSAERTGGSVSTLTIQRTQQEDSAVYLCASSLGGSDRDTQYFGPGTRLTVL.

The chain combines TRBV18 with TRBJ1-5; 7 bases are a match to TRBD1. The J segment lost 4 bases and the V segment lost 4 bases, leaving 4 bases of the junction unmatched. The CDR3 is made up of 14 amino acids. Germline CDR1 and CDR2: KGHSH and LQKENI. The CDR3 nucleotides are TGTGCCAGCTCACAGGGGGCGCGTAATCAGCCCCAGCATTTT. Its translation is CASSQGARNQPQHF.

This clonotype occurred a few times. The rearrangement links TRBV2 to TRBJ2-1; TRBD2 matches 7 bases. The V gene end was trimmed by 8 bases and the J gene end by 9 bases; junction bases not matched to a gene: 19. The CDR3 is 16 amino acids. The germline V gene has CDR1 SNHLY and CDR2 FYNNEI. The CDR3 nucleotides read TGTGCCAGCTTTCTCCCGGCGGGAGTAAAGGGGACTGAGCAGTTCTTC. It translates to CASFLPAGVKGTEQFF. Filled out from reference TRBV2 and TRBJ2-1, the complete variable domain reads EPEVTQTPSHQVTQMGQEVILRCVPISNHLYFYWYRQILGQKVEFLVSFYNNEISEKSEIFDDQFSVERPDGSNFTLKIRSTKLEDSAMYFCASFLPAGVKGTEQFFGPGTRLTVL.

The chain is built from TRBV7-2 and TRBJ1-2; a weak D match, TRBD1 (6 bases). Germline V lookup: CDR1 SGHTA, CDR2 FQGNSA. The CDR3 covers 14 residues. The V gene lost 3 bases and the J gene lost 5 bases, with 13 bases spanning the gap. Written as DNA, the CDR3 is TGTGCCAGCAGCTTTATACCGGGACATTATGGCTACACCTTC. Its protein is CASSFIPGHYGYTF.

The genes are TRBV7-8 and TRBJ1-2; 7 positions match TRBD1. This CDR3 is 13 amino acids long. The J segment lost 6 bases and the V segment lost 5 bases, leaving 6 bases of the junction unmatched. CDR1 is SGHVS and CDR2 is FQNEAQ in the germline V gene. DNA of the CDR3: TGTGCCAGCAGCGCCCAGGGGGTTCATGGCTACACCTTC. Translating gives CASSAQGVHGYTF.

This clonotype was counted many times. The V call is TRBV10-3, the J call TRBJ2-7; weak D call: TRBD1 (6 bases). CDR3 length: 13 residues. The V gene lost 2 bases and the J gene lost 1 base, with 6 bases spanning the gap. The germline V gene encodes CDR1 ENHRY and CDR2 SYGVKD. CDR3 nucleotide sequence: TGTGCCATCAGTGAGACAGGGTCCTACGAGCAGTACTTC. This sequence encodes CAISETGSYEQYF.

The table lists this clonotype with a few counts. This chain links TRBV20-1 with TRBJ2-2; maybe TRBD2 (6 bases). Germline V gene sequence: CDR1 DFQATT, CDR2 SNEGSKA (reference sequence). The CDR3 is 11 amino acids. The CDR3 DNA reads TGCAGGTTGGGGGGCACCGGGGAGCTGTTTTTT. It is translated as CRLGGTGELFF.

This clonotype was observed a single time. The germline gene is not matched at one end of the junction; a read error may be the cause. The chain joins TRBV28 to TRBJ1-1; D unclear. The CDR3 extends over 14 amino acids. The V gene's germline CDR1 is MDHEN and CDR2 SYDVKM. CDR3 protein: CVSSLGLRNTEAFF. As DNA, the CDR3 is TGTGTCAGCAGTTTAGGCCTCCGGAACACTGAAGCTTTCTTT.

The chain is built from TRBV5-6 and TRBJ2-5; D remains unclear. Deletions cut 3 bases from V and 2 bases from J, with 14 bases between. The length of the CDR3 is 15 residues. The germline CDR1 and CDR2 sequences are SGHDT and YYEEEE. DNA for the CDR3: TGTGCCAGCAGCTCTCTCGGCACGGTTCAAGAGACCCAGTACTTC. This encodes CASSSLGTVQETQYF.

This clonotype has just a few counts. V is TRBV7-2 and J is TRBJ2-1; D unresolved. Trimming took 2 bases from V and 2 from J, leaving 16 bases between them. The CDR3 has 17 amino acids. CDR1 and CDR2 from the germline V gene are SGHTA and FQGNSA. The CDR3: CASSLWAGDTPYNEQFF. The CDR3 DNA sequence: TGTGCCAGCAGCTTATGGGCCGGAGACACACCCTACAATGAGCAGTTCTTC. The variable domain in full, with the rest retrieved from reference TRBV7-2 and TRBJ2-1, is GAGVSQSPSNKVTEKGKDVELRCDPISGHTALYWYRQSLGQGLEFLIYFQGNSAPDKSGLPSDRFSAERTGGSVSTLTIQRTQQEDSAVYLCASSLWAGDTPYNEQFFGPGTRLTVL.

V gene TRBV2 combines with J gene TRBJ2-5; the match to TRBD2 covers 15 bases. The V and J ends lost 6 bases and 11 bases, in that order; junction bases with no gene match: 13. This CDR3 is 16 amino acids long. The germline V gene has CDR1 SNHLY and CDR2 FYNNEI. The CDR3: CASSDRTSGRGNEQYF. The CDR3 DNA reads as TGTGCCAGCAGCGACCGGACTAGCGGGAGGGGCAATGAGCAGTACTTC.

This clonotype was detected only a few times. The CDR3 DNA follows: TGCAGCATCCGCGGGACTAGCATGGGGGAAAACGAGCAGTACTTC. Translation: CSIRGTSMGENEQYF. This chain connects TRBV20-1 to TRBJ2-7, with 9 bases fitting TRBD2. The CDR3 sequence is 15 residues long. From germline, CDR1 is DFQATT and CDR2 SNEGSKA (reference sequence).

This clonotype turned up a few times. The V gene is TRBV12-3 or TRBV12-4, the J gene TRBJ2-5, with 9 bases fitting TRBD1. The DNA end is more similar to TRBJ2-7, so the J call may be wrong. The CDR3 extends over 15 amino acids. The CDR3 nucleotides are TGTGCCAGCAGCCCCGGGACAGGGTTTGGAGACGAGCAGTACTTC. This translates into CASSPGTGFGDEQYF.

The chain couples TRBV21-1 to TRBJ2-5; the table's D call TRBD2 went unverified against the DNA. TRBV21-1 has pseudogene status. The CDR3 is 14 amino acids. CDR3: CASSAPKGQETQYF. CDR3 in DNA: TGTGCCAGCAGCGCTCCCAAGGGCCAAGAGACCCAGTACTTC.

This clonotype was counted between two and nine times. DNA for the CDR3: TGTGCCAGCAGTTTCACAGGGCCAAAAGAGACCCAGTACTTC. This encodes CASSFTGPKETQYF. J is TRBJ2-5 and V is TRBV12-3 or TRBV12-4, with D perhaps matching TRBD1 (6 bases). The V end lost 3 bases, the J end lost 3 bases, and 11 bases lay between the germline ends. This CDR3 spans 14 amino acids.

This clonotype has only a few counts. This CDR3 is CASSRSSGRWETQYF. Here the CDR3 DNA reads TGTGCCAGCAGCCGATCTAGCGGGAGGTGGGAGACCCAGTACTTC. This chain links TRBV2 with TRBJ2-4; 11 positions match TRBD2. The J call is doubtful: the DNA matches TRBJ2-5 better. This CDR3 is built from 15 residues. Germline V CDR1 and CDR2: SNHLY, FYNNEI.

Ten or more counts support this clonotype. V gene TRBV21-1 combines with J gene TRBJ2-1; the table's D call TRBD1 went unverified against the DNA. TRBV21-1 is a known pseudogene. The CDR3 runs to 17 residues. The chain's CDR3 is CASSGQVSSCLVNEQFF. The CDR3 region has the DNA TGTGCCAGCAGCGGACAGGTCTCGAGCTGTTTGGTCAATGAGCAGTTCTTC.

Remarks on this clonotype: This sequence may be a read error, since a much larger clone differs from it by one base. J is TRBJ1-5 and V is TRBV10-3; D remains ambiguous. The CDR3 loop spans 15 amino acids. Germline V lookup: CDR1 ENHRY, CDR2 SYGVKD. V lost 0 bases and J lost 3, with 9 bases in between. The CDR3, as DNA: TGTGCCATCAGTGAGTCGTTAACCGACAATCAGCCCCAGCATTTT. Its translation: CAISESLTDNQPQHF.

This clonotype has more than one count but fewer than ten. The chain has TRBV5-1 and TRBJ1-2; TRBD1 matches at 12 bases. V was clipped by 0 bases and J by 6 bases; unmatched bases: 6. This CDR3 is 16 amino acids long. The germline V gene encodes CDR1 SGHRS and CDR2 YFSETQ. CDR3 in DNA: TGCGCCAGCAGCTTGGTCTTGGGACAGGGGGCGCATGGCTACACCTTC. It translates to CASSLVLGQGAHGYTF.